This TCR beta chain derives from a study of beta chain features in type 1 diabetes. The CDR3 runs 15 residues. Germline V gene lookup returns CDR1 SGHRS and CDR2 YFSETQ. V was pared by 4 bases and J by 7 bases, with 17 bases between. Study outcomes and limitations: All four CD4+ subsets of Type 1 diabetes patients contained TCRB CDR3s that were moderately but significantly shorter.

There are a few counts of this clone. Its antigen is as yet unknown. The authors reverse transcribed all of the isolated RNA, so sequencing captured expressed TCRB transcripts. Clones were read by immunoSEQ multiplex PCR, and TCRdb kept only the in-frame ones, dropping some. The sample holds around 650,000 clones, 12% seen once. The source is a young man with type 1 diabetes. The chain recombines TRBV5-1 with TRBJ1-4, with D tentatively TRBD1 (5 bases). The sample consisted of naive CD4+ T cells from blood. Here the CDR3 reads CASSLDTPGSEKLFF. The CDR3 DNA reads TGCGCCAGCAGCCTGGACACCCCGGGGAGTGAAAAACTGTTTTTT.